The 31 T cell receptor beta chains below come from one sample, sequenced in a study of blood T cell repertoires in COVID-19. Generated by immunoSEQ multiplex PCR, the TCRdb table keeps only in-frame clones and is missing some. The sample lists 95,000 to 150,000 clones, just under 80% seen once, with 16% in the top ten. The sample taken for sequencing was peripheral blood. These receptors were taken from a man aged 60-69 years with active or convalescent COVID-19.

The CDR3 sequence: CASSQDPRAGANVLTF. CDR3 coding DNA: TGCGCCAGCAGCCAAGATCCCCGGGCTGGGGCCAACGTCCTGACTTTC. The chain has TRBV4-3 and TRBJ2-6; the D is unclear. Trimming shortened V by 0 bases and J by 2 bases, and 8 bases separated the two germline ends. This CDR3 region has 16 residues. Germline assignment: CDR1 LGHNA and CDR2 YSLEER.

V usage is TRBV5-1 and J usage is TRBJ1-5; D is unresolved. The V end lost 0 bases, the J end lost 3 bases, and 10 bases lay between the germline ends. CDR1 SGHRS and CDR2 YFSETQ come from the germline V gene. The CDR3 has 15 residues. The CDR3 sequence: CASSLAGRNNQPQHF. CDR3 coding DNA: TGCGCCAGCAGCTTGGCCGGGAGAAACAATCAGCCCCAGCATTTT.

The V call is TRBV6-6, the J call TRBJ1-2, with no clear D. V was cut by 0 bases and J by 3 bases, with 11 bases left in between. The CDR3 covers 15 residues. Germline assignment: CDR1 MNHNY and CDR2 SVGAGI (reference sequence). CDR3 coding DNA: TGTGCCAGCAGTTACTCGAACAGCTACTACTATGGCTACACCTTC. The encoded protein is CASSYSNSYYYGYTF.

The rearrangement uses TRBV29-1 and TRBJ2-7; 7 bases are a match to TRBD1. The V gene's germline CDR1 is SQVTM and CDR2 ANQGSEA. Germline trimming cut 7 bases from V and 0 bases from J; bases unmatched to any gene: 6. The length of the CDR3 is 13 residues. CDR3 nucleotides: TGCAGCGCCGGGGACAGATCCTCCTACGAGCAGTACTTC. Encoded protein: CSAGDRSSYEQYF.

The chain is built from TRBV18 and TRBJ2-7; possibly TRBD1 for D (6 bases). Trimming cost V 3 bases and J 6 bases, with 12 bases left between them. Per the germline V gene, CDR1 is KGHSH and CDR2 is LQKENI. The CDR3 runs 13 residues. Here the CDR3 DNA reads TGTGCCAGCTCACCGACGAAAGGGGGCGAGCAGTACTTC. Protein product: CASSPTKGGEQYF.

This clone occurred many times. The CDR3 coding sequence is TGTGCCAGCAGCTTCTCAGGGGCAGCGAACACCGGGGAGCTGTTTTTT. It specifies CASSFSGAANTGELFF. The chain is built from TRBV7-9 and TRBJ2-2; D is possibly TRBD1 (6 bases). The CDR3 loop spans 16 amino acids. Trimming shortened V by 3 bases and J by 0 bases, and 11 bases separated the two germline ends. Germline V gives CDR1 SEHNR, CDR2 FQNEAQ (reference sequence).

The CDR3 DNA sequence: TGTGCCAGCAGCTCCTTGGCGGGAGAAGAGACCCAGTACTTC. Protein product: CASSSLAGEETQYF. The genes are TRBV5-5 and TRBJ2-5, with 7 bases aligning to TRBD2. The CDR3 contains 14 residues. J lost 3 bases, V lost 3 bases, and 5 bases had no gene match. CDR1 is SGHKS, CDR2 YYEKEE, per germline (reference sequence).

The J gene is TRBJ1-5, the V gene TRBV7-2; maybe TRBD1 (6 bases). Trimming removed 4 bases at V and 7 bases at J, with 11 bases between. Germline V gene lookup returns CDR1 SGHTA and CDR2 FQGNSA. CDR3 size: 13 residues. The DNA for the CDR3 is TGTGCCAGCAGCTCCTACAGGGACCAGCCCCAGCATTTT. Its protein product is CASSSYRDQPQHF.

V gene TRBV3-1 (or the pseudogene TRBV3-2) combines with J gene TRBJ1-3, with D hard to call. V lost 0 bases and J 0 bases, leaving 9 bases between the germline ends. The CDR3 totals 16 residues. Germline CDR1 and CDR2: LGHDT and YNNKEL (reference sequence). DNA of the CDR3: TGTGCCAGCAGCCAAGATCTGGCAAGCTCTGGAAACACCATATATTTT. Its translation: CASSQDLASSGNTIYF.

This rearrangement joins TRBV7-2 to TRBJ2-2; D unclear. V was trimmed by 0 bases and J by 7 bases, leaving 6 bases between them. The length of the CDR3 is 13 residues. CDR1 and CDR2 (germline): SGHTA, FQGNSA. The CDR3 bases are TGTGCCAGCAGCTTAGCCACCTACGGGGAGCTGTTTTTT. This translates into CASSLATYGELFF.

The rearrangement joins TRBV9 to TRBJ2-5; D remains ambiguous. The CDR3 contains 13 residues. V was cut by 0 bases and J by 1 base, with 4 bases left in between. Germline V lookup: CDR1 SGDLS, CDR2 YYNGEE. In DNA form, the CDR3 reads TGTGCCAGCAGCGTAGGAGGCCAAGAGACCCAGTACTTC. Protein: CASSVGGQETQYF.

The rearrangement joins TRBV4-1 to TRBJ1-5; D perhaps matches TRBD1 (5 bases). Trimming shortened V by 0 bases and J by 5 bases, and 20 bases separated the two germline ends. Germline values: CDR1 MGHRA, CDR2 YSYEKL. This CDR3 contains 18 residues. This CDR3 reads CASSQDYPRAFPHQPQHF. For the CDR3, the DNA is TGCGCCAGCAGCCAAGATTATCCCAGGGCCTTCCCCCATCAGCCCCAGCATTTT.

This clone was recorded only once. V gene TRBV30 combines with J gene TRBJ2-3, with unresolved D. V lost 7 bases, J lost 4 bases, and 15 bases lay in between. This CDR3 region has 13 residues. The germline V gene has CDR1 GTSNPN and CDR2 SVGIG (reference sequence). CDR3: CASQTPGADTQYF. Written as DNA, the CDR3 is TGTGCCTCCCAGACTCCCGGAGCAGATACGCAGTATTTT.

The V call is TRBV19, the J call TRBJ2-3; no clear D. CDR1 and CDR2 from the germline V gene are LNHDA and SQIVND (reference sequence). CDR3 length: 11 residues. V was cut by 7 bases and J by 4 bases, with 6 bases left in between. CDR3 sequence reads: CASKRADTQYF. The DNA of the CDR3 is TGTGCCAGTAAACGGGCAGATACGCAGTATTTT. The full variable domain, in which reference TRBV19 and TRBJ2-3 provide the parts outside the CDR3, is DGGITQSPKYLFRKEGQNVTLSCEQNLNHDAMYWYRQDPGQGLRLIYYSQIVNDFQKGDIAEGYSVSREKKESFPLTVTSAQKNPTAFYLCASKRADTQYFGPGTRLTVL.

The V and J genes are TRBV27 and TRBJ2-1; 9 nucleotides agree with TRBD2. Germline CDR1 reads MNHEY; CDR2 reads SMNVEV (reference sequence). CDR3 length: 16 residues. The ends lost 7 bases at V and 9 bases at J; junction bases unmatched: 16. CDR3 sequence: CASTPGREGVRSEQFF. In DNA form, the CDR3 reads TGTGCCAGCACCCCAGGGCGGGAGGGCGTTAGGAGTGAGCAGTTCTTC.

The rearrangement uses TRBV18 and TRBJ1-3, with TRBD1 identical over 9 bases. CDR1 and CDR2 (germline): KGHSH, LQKENI. Trimming cost V 8 bases and J 0 bases; bases outside gene matches: 2. This CDR3 is 14 amino acids long. As DNA, the CDR3 is TGTGCCAGCCAGGACAGGGGCTCTGGAAACACCATATATTTT. This translates into CASQDRGSGNTIYF.

The V call is TRBV28, the J call TRBJ2-6; tentative D call: TRBD2 (6 bases). Germline V gene data show CDR1 as MDHEN and CDR2 as SYDVKM. The CDR3 runs 16 residues. Between the trimmed V and J ends, which lost 4 bases and 0 bases, there was a span of 10 bases. The CDR3 coding sequence is TGTGCCAGCAGTTCAACCGGGGGCTCTGGGGCCAACGTCCTGACTTTC. It translates to CASSSTGGSGANVLTF. Full variable domain (missing parts from reference TRBV28 and TRBJ2-6): DVKVTQSSRYLVKRTGEKVFLECVQDMDHENMFWYRQDPGLGLRLIYFSYDVKMKEKGDIPEGYSVSREKKERFSLILESASTNQTSMYLCASSSTGGSGANVLTFGAGSRLTVL.

V is TRBV15 and J is TRBJ2-7; TRBD1 matches 10 bases. Germline CDR1 reads LNHNV; CDR2 reads YYDKDF (reference sequence). The CDR3 is made up of 14 amino acids. V lost 5 bases to trimming and J lost 2 bases; unmatched junction nucleotides: 3. CDR3 loop: CATSAGTGAYEQYF. The CDR3 DNA is TGTGCCACCAGCGCCGGGACAGGGGCCTACGAGCAGTACTTC.

The chain carries TRBV30 and TRBJ1-1, with D perhaps matching TRBD1 (5 bases). The CDR3 contains 11 residues. V was trimmed by 2 bases and J by 8 bases, leaving 9 bases between them. Germline V gene lookup returns CDR1 GTSNPN and CDR2 SVGIG (reference sequence). The CDR3 loop reads CAWSRTGEAFF. CDR3 DNA sequence: TGTGCCTGGAGTCGAACAGGCGAAGCTTTCTTT.

The chain has TRBV5-4 and TRBJ2-7; 7 nucleotides agree with TRBD1. V trimming: 4 bases; J trimming: 0 bases; junction bases outside the gene matches: 4. Germline V CDR1 and CDR2: SGHNT, YYREEE (reference sequence). This CDR3 region has 14 residues. The CDR3 sequence is CASSHRQGSYEQYF. CDR3 in DNA: TGTGCCAGCAGCCACCGACAGGGCTCCTACGAGCAGTACTTC.

The V gene is TRBV5-1, the J gene TRBJ2-7, with 13 nucleotides matching TRBD2. CDR1 SGHRS and CDR2 YFSETQ come from the germline V gene. V trimming: 0 bases; J trimming: 6 bases; junction bases outside the gene matches: 6. The CDR3 has 16 residues. The CDR3 coding sequence is TGCGCCAGCAGCTTGGAACCCGGGACTAGCGGGATCGAGCAGTACTTC. Residues: CASSLEPGTSGIEQYF.

The chain has TRBV15 and TRBJ1-4, with TRBD1 matching over 8 bases. V was pared by 11 bases and J by 7 bases, with 9 bases of the junction left unmatched. Germline V gene sequence: CDR1 LNHNV, CDR2 YYDKDF (reference sequence). This CDR3 has 13 residues. CDR3 nucleotide sequence: TGTGCCCCTGGGAGGACAGGGACTGAAAAACTGTTTTTT. It codes for CAPGRTGTEKLFF.

Details on this clone: One end of the junction varies from germline; a read error may be responsible. The CDR3 nucleotides read TGTGCCAGCAGTTCCGATAGCGGGAGGGTCCAACGAAACTTC. Translation gives CASSSDSGRVQRNF. The J gene is TRBJ2-4, the V gene TRBV28; 11 bases align to TRBD2. Per germline, CDR1 MDHEN and CDR2 SYDVKM. CDR3 length: 14 amino acids.

V gene TRBV5-4 combines with J gene TRBJ2-3; 13 positions match TRBD2. J lost 0 bases, V lost 4 bases, and 8 bases had no gene match. Germline V lookup: CDR1 SGHNT, CDR2 YYREEE (reference sequence). This CDR3 is 18 amino acids long. The CDR3: CASSPWTSGRYSTDTQYF. The CDR3 nucleotides are TGTGCCAGCAGCCCATGGACTAGCGGGAGATATAGCACAGATACGCAGTATTTT. Full variable domain (outside the CDR3, taken from reference TRBV5-4 and TRBJ2-3): ETGVTQSPTHLIKTRGQQVTLRCSSQSGHNTVSWYQQALGQGPQFIFQYYREEENGRGNFPPRFSGLQFPNYSSELNVNALELDDSALYLCASSPWTSGRYSTDTQYFGPGTRLTVL.

The chain carries TRBV7-2 and TRBJ2-2; no reliable D call. Trimming left V 4 bases short and J 3 bases short, with 12 bases between. This CDR3 region has 15 residues. Germline CDR1 is SGHTA and CDR2 is FQGNSA. For the CDR3, the DNA is TGTGCCAGCAGCTCCGGATTCGGGTACACCGGGGAGCTGTTTTTT. This codes for CASSSGFGYTGELFF.

The CDR3 region is CASSDPAWGHRGYTF. The CDR3 nucleotides read TGTGCCAGCAGTGACCCGGCATGGGGGCACCGTGGCTACACCTTC. The chain carries TRBV6-4 and TRBJ1-2, with D tentatively TRBD1 (6 bases). With 2 bases removed from V and 7 bases from J, the gap between germline ends came to 17 bases. The germline V gene encodes CDR1 MRHNA and CDR2 SNTAGT. This CDR3 is 15 amino acids long.

The chain joins TRBV7-9 to TRBJ1-2; 8 nucleotides agree with TRBD1. V lost 2 bases and J lost 1; bases outside the gene matches: 6. CDR3 length: 16 amino acids. Germline CDR1 SEHNR, CDR2 FQNEAQ (reference sequence). As DNA, the CDR3 is TGTGCCAGCAGCTTATTACAGGGGGGCCTTAACTATGGCTACACCTTC. It translates to CASSLLQGGLNYGYTF.

J is TRBJ1-2 and V is TRBV7-2; a possible D gene is TRBD1 (6 bases). Germline values: CDR1 SGHTA, CDR2 FQGNSA. The CDR3 loop spans 13 amino acids. The germline V and J ends were trimmed by 9 bases and 8 bases, with 19 bases remaining between them. CDR3 nucleotide sequence: TGTGCCAGTAACCCCGGGGGGGCTTACGGCTACACCTTC. Its protein product is CASNPGGAYGYTF.

The genes are TRBV7-2 and TRBJ1-2; D is unclear. There are 16 residues in the CDR3. Germline V lookup: CDR1 SGHTA, CDR2 FQGNSA. V lost 1 base and J lost 1, with 13 bases in between. CDR3: CASSLGGESLNYGYTF. The CDR3 region has the DNA TGTGCCAGCAGCTTAGGCGGAGAGTCCCTTAACTATGGCTACACCTTC.

The CDR3 loop reads CASSSREGWAETQYF. CDR3 in DNA: TGTGCCAGCAGCTCGAGGGAGGGCTGGGCTGAGACCCAGTACTTC. V and J are TRBV7-8 and TRBJ2-5, with 7 bases fitting TRBD2. The CDR3 length is 15 residues. The ends lost 4 bases at V and 5 bases at J; junction bases unmatched: 10. CDR1 and CDR2 (germline): SGHVS, FQNEAQ.

The chain uses TRBV3-1 (or the pseudogene TRBV3-2) and TRBJ2-1; no definite D call. There are 14 residues in the CDR3. The germline CDR1 and CDR2 sequences are LGHDT and YNNKEL (reference sequence). V gave up 0 bases and J gave up 4 bases, with 7 bases separating them. CDR3 amino acids: CASSQDGPYNEQFF. Written as DNA, the CDR3 is TGTGCCAGCAGCCAAGATGGGCCTTACAATGAGCAGTTCTTC.